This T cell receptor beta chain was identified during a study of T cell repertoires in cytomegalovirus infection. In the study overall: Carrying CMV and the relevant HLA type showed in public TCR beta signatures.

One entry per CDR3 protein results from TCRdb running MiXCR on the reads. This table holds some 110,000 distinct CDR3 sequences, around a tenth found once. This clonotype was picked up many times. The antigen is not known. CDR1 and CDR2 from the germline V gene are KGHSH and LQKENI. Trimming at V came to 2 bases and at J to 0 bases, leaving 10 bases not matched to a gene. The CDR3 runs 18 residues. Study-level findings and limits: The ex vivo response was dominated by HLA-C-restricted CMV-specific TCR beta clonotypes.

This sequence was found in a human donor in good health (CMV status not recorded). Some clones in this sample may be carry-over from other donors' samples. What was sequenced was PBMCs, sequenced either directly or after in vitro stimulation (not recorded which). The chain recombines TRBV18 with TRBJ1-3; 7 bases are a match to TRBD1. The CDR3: CASSPITGDTASGNTIYF. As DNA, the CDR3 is TGTGCCAGCTCACCAATAACAGGGGACACAGCCTCTGGAAACACCATATATTTT.